What follows are 3 T cell receptor beta chains derived from one specimen sequenced in a study of siplizumab effects on memory and regulatory T cells. Clones were sequenced by immunoSEQ multiplex PCR, and TCRdb holds only the in-frame ones, with some missing. This sample has roughly 120,000 clones; approximately 92% occur once, and the top ten carry 1% to 1.5%. Source material: CD4+ T cells sorted from blood. The receptors were sampled from a human donor in good health.

The gene calls are TRBV14 and TRBJ2-5, with D perhaps being TRBD1 or TRBD2 (6 bases each). This CDR3 has 13 residues. The V gene lost 5 bases and the J gene lost 5 bases, with 12 bases spanning the gap. CDR1 is SGHDN, CDR2 FVKESK, per germline. CDR3 residues: CASSLRGAETQYF. The CDR3 DNA reads as TGTGCCAGCAGCTTAAGGGGGGCTGAGACCCAGTACTTC.

This clone showed up just once. J is TRBJ1-5 and V is TRBV28; no clear D. Trimming pared 4 bases from V and 5 bases from J, leaving 9 bases between. The CDR3 extends over 13 amino acids. Germline lookup yields CDR1 MDHEN and CDR2 SYDVKM. The CDR3 region is CASSWTEDQPQHF. The CDR3 DNA sequence: TGTGCCAGCAGTTGGACGGAGGATCAGCCCCAGCATTTT.

V gene TRBV4-2 combines with J gene TRBJ2-5; 10 bases line up with TRBD2. This CDR3 has 15 amino acids. After removal of 0 bases from V and 4 bases from J, the junction contained 2 bases not matched to a gene. Germline values: CDR1 LGHNA, CDR2 YNFKEQ. This CDR3 is CASSQDLAGGETQYF. The CDR3 DNA follows: TGTGCCAGCAGCCAAGATTTAGCGGGGGGAGAGACCCAGTACTTC.